This paragraph reports one TCR beta chain. Its antigen is unknown. This entry belongs to a study of T cell responses to AZD1222 COVID-19 vaccine. Overall study: Second-dose timings of about 4 or about 12 weeks were pooled. Study conclusions and caveats: In a largely white British group with more females than males, clonal diversity was possibly underestimated.

Produced via immunoSEQ multiplex PCR; TCRdb's table is partial and in-frame only. The profile shows fewer than 120,000 clones, around 92% of them singletons. Trimming left V 3 bases short and J 6 bases short, with 6 bases between. This CDR3 has 12 amino acids. CDR1 is LGHNA, CDR2 YNFKEQ, per germline. The V gene is TRBV4-2, the J gene TRBJ1-5; D is ambiguous. Sample: peripheral blood, taken on day 0 of AZD1222 vaccination. This TCR derives from an adult in good health. CDR3 loop: CASSQEGQPQHF. The CDR3, as DNA: TGTGCCAGCAGCCAGGAGGGTCAGCCCCAGCATTTT.